This T cell receptor (beta chain) is drawn from a study of cytomegalovirus exposure and HLA in healthy donors. Study details: Early on, a data release was issued that held about 85 million unique TCRs from HLA-typed donors.

At the time of sampling, donors were nominally healthy, though unrecorded immune exposures were likely. PCR employed 60 Vbeta and 13 Jbeta primers. Profiled with immunoSEQ multiplex PCR; TCRdb holds only in-frame clones, not every one. The sample contains about 98,000 clones, around 77% of which appear only once. Trimming at V came to 3 bases and at J to 3 bases, leaving 8 bases not matched to a gene. The CDR3 length is 16 residues. Germline-derived CDR1 and CDR2 are SGHAT and FQNNGV. The origin of this receptor is a male donor in good health and CMV-seropositive. Material for sequencing was PBMCs. J is TRBJ2-7 and V is TRBV11-2; 10 bases align to TRBD2. Written as DNA, the CDR3 is TGTGCCAGCAGCTTCCCCTCCGGGACTAGCGACTACGAGCAGTACTTC. It specifies CASSFPSGTSDYEQYF.